This T cell receptor (beta chain) comes out of a study of identical twins. Study-level points and caveats: Conclusions leaned on cross-sectional statistical analysis and did not track the same donors over time.

The authors used template switching to add a universal primer site and gave cDNA unique molecular identifiers. TCRdb independently ran MiXCR on the 5' RACE reads; one entry per CDR3 protein. The sample carries around 1.7 million distinct CDR3 sequences, 25% to 35% recorded once. CDR1 is SGHRS and CDR2 is YFSETQ in the germline V gene. CDR3 size: 14 residues. Trimming cost V 1 base and J 2 bases, with 10 bases left between them. Comments on this clonotype: Its antigen remains unknown.

The clonotype originates from a newborn girl in good health. Material for sequencing was cord blood. V and J are TRBV5-1 and TRBJ2-7; D call uncertain. The CDR3 protein is CASSLNIPTYEQYF. CDR3 DNA sequence: TGCGCCAGCAGCTTGAATATACCAACCTACGAGCAGTACTTC. The full variable domain, completed using reference TRBV5-1 and TRBJ2-7, is KAGVTQTPRYLIKTRGQQVTLSCSPISGHRSVSWYQQTPGQGLQFLFEYFSETQRNKGNFPGRFSGRQFSNSRSEMNVSTLELGDSALYLCASSLNIPTYEQYFGPGTRLTVT.